The 8 T cell receptor beta chains below were found in one sample sequenced in a study of blood T cells in healthy people across ages. For the second PCR, which ran for about 7 to 11 cycles, a sample-barcoded 5' primer and a J-beta primer mix were used. TCRdb redid the calling of the 5' RACE reads with MiXCR, one entry per CDR3 protein. In the table there are 730,000 or so distinct CDR3 sequences, approximately 40% of which are singletons. The specimen sequenced was blood. Receptor source: a man older than 75 in good health.

This clonotype was picked up a small number of times. The V and J genes are TRBV15 and TRBJ2-5; tentatively, D is TRBD1 (6 bases). CDR1 LNHNV and CDR2 YYDKDF come from the germline V gene (reference sequence). V lost 0 bases to trimming and J lost 7 bases, with 12 bases between them. The CDR3 has 14 residues. The CDR3 loop is CATSRDIQQGTQYF. Written as DNA, the CDR3 is TGTGCCACCAGCAGAGATATACAACAGGGGACCCAGTACTTC.

The gene calls are TRBV9 and TRBJ2-7; 8 nucleotides agree with TRBD1. CDR1 is SGDLS and CDR2 is YYNGEE in the germline V gene. CDR3 size: 15 residues. J lost 7 bases, V lost 3 bases, and 12 bases had no gene match. The chain's CDR3 is CASSAVVAGGAEQYF. CDR3 DNA: TGTGCCAGCAGCGCCGTGGTGGCAGGGGGCGCAGAGCAGTACTTC.

The chain combines TRBV20-1 with TRBJ1-2, with D maybe TRBD1 (6 bases). Germline V gene data show CDR1 as DFQATT and CDR2 as SNEGSKA (reference sequence). The ends were cut back, 0 bases at V and 6 bases at J, with 17 bases in the middle. The CDR3 extends over 15 amino acids. The CDR3 region has the DNA TGCAGTGCTAGAGATCGAGGGGGGGTAAAAAATGGCTACACCTTC. This sequence encodes CSARDRGGVKNGYTF.

On this clonotype itself: This could be a read error, since a much larger clone is one nucleotide away. This sequence joins TRBV7-3 and TRBJ1-6; no definite D call. With 5 bases removed from V and 8 bases from J, the gap between germline ends came to 10 bases. CDR3 length equals 13 residues. CDR1 and CDR2 from the germline V gene are SGHTA and FQGTGA. CDR3 in amino acids: CASSVKWDSPLHF. CDR3 nucleotides: TGTGCCAGCAGCGTAAAGTGGGATTCACCCCTCCACTTT.

This clonotype was observed a single time. This chain links TRBV20-1 with TRBJ2-3; D unresolved. V lost 2 bases and J 2 bases, leaving 5 bases between the germline ends. The CDR3 totals 12 residues. Germline values: CDR1 DFQATT, CDR2 SNEGSKA (reference sequence). CDR3 bases: TGCAGTGCTAGACAGGCCACAGATACGCAGTATTTT. This gives the protein CSARQATDTQYF.

V and J are TRBV29-1 and TRBJ2-7; D not resolved. The J call is doubtful: the DNA matches TRBJ2-5 better. This CDR3 has 14 amino acids. Germline values: CDR1 SQVTM, CDR2 ANQGSEA. The CDR3 here is CSVEGRARSETQYF. CDR3 sequence (DNA): TGCAGCGTTGAAGGCCGAGCACGTTCAGAGACCCAGTACTTC.

This clonotype has only one observation. The J gene is TRBJ2-7, the V gene TRBV10-1; 13 nucleotides align to TRBD2. The DNA matches TRBJ2-1 better at its end, which makes the J call doubtful. The length of the CDR3 is 16 residues. Germline CDR1 WNHNN, CDR2 SYGVQD (reference sequence). CDR3 residues: CASSGTSGNGTYEQFF. In DNA form, the CDR3 reads TGCGCCAGCAGCGGGACTAGCGGGAATGGCACCTACGAGCAGTTCTTC.

This clonotype was counted between two and nine times. The chain is built from TRBV6-2 or TRBV6-3 and TRBJ2-7; D remains unclear. The germline CDR1 and CDR2 sequences are MNHEY and SVGEGT. The CDR3 runs 14 residues. V lost 0 bases to trimming and J lost 0 bases, with 6 bases between them. The CDR3: CASSYSLSSYEQYF. The CDR3 bases are TGTGCCAGCAGTTACTCCCTCAGCTCCTACGAGCAGTACTTC.